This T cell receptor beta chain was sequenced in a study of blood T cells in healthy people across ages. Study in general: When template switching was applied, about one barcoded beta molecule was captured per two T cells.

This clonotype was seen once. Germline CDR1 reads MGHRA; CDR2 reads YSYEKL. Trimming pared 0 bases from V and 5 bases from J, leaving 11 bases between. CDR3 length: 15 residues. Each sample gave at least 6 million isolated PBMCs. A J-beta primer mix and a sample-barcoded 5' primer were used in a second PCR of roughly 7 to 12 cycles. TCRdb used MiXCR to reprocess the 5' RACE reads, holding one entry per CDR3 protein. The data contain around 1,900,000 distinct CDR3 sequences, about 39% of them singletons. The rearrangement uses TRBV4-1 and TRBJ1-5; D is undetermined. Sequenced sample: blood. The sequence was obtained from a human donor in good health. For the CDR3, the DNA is TGCGCCAGCAGCCAAGATGAAAGTTATTATCAGCCCCAGCATTTT. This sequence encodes CASSQDESYYQPQHF.